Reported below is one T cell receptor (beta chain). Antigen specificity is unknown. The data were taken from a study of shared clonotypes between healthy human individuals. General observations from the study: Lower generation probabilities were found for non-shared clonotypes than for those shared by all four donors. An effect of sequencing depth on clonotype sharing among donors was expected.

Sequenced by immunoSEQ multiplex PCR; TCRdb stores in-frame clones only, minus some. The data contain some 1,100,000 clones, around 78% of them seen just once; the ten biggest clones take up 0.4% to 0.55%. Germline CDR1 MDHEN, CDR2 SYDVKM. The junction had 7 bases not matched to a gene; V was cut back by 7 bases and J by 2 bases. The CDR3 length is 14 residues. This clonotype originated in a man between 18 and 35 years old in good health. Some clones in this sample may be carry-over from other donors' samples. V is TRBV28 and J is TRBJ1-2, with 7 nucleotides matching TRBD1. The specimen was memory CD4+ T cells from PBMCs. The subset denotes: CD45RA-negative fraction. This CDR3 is CASTRGGSNYGYTF. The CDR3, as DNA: TGTGCCAGCACCAGGGGGGGTTCCAACTATGGCTACACCTTC.